A single sample gave rise to the 18 T cell receptor beta chains below, sequenced in a study of Ad26.COV2.S vaccination and SARS-CoV-2 variants. Indicated treatment: some 20 received Ad26.COV2.S at low or high dose, single or two shots; a few received placebo; per-sample allocation not given. Sampling occurred on day 63 after the first vaccine or placebo injection. Using immunoSEQ multiplex PCR, the repertoire was profiled, and TCRdb retains in-frame clones only, with some absent. The sample lists roughly 350,000 clones; about 89% were seen once. The sequences come from peripheral blood, collected in a trial of Ad26.COV2.S vaccine versus placebo. These receptors originate from a person between 18 and 65 years old who received the Ad26.COV2.S COVID-19 vaccine or a placebo.

This clone was counted between two and nine times. V gene TRBV4-1 combines with J gene TRBJ1-2; 8 nucleotides match TRBD1. Trimming at V came to 3 bases and at J to 7 bases, leaving 10 bases not matched to a gene. Germline CDR1 reads MGHRA; CDR2 reads YSYEKL. There are 15 residues in the CDR3. The CDR3 nucleotides read TGCGCCAGCAGCCATGTTCGGACAGGGCGGCGTGGCTACACCTTC. As protein: CASSHVRTGRRGYTF.

The V gene is TRBV29-1, the J gene TRBJ2-7, with TRBD2 matching over 11 bases. J gave up 0 bases and V 4 bases, and 8 bases lay outside the gene matches. Germline CDR1 and CDR2: SQVTM and ANQGSEA. This CDR3 region has 16 residues. The DNA of the CDR3 is TGCAGCGTTGGCCTAGCGGGGGGTCCCCACTCCTACGAGCAGTACTTC. This sequence encodes CSVGLAGGPHSYEQYF.

The chain uses TRBV4-1 and TRBJ2-2; no clear D gene. Per the germline V gene, CDR1 is MGHRA and CDR2 is YSYEKL. CDR3 size: 15 residues. Trimming pared 4 bases from V and 4 bases from J, leaving 13 bases between. The DNA for the CDR3 is TGCGCCAGCAGCCGAAGGGCTAACAGCACCGGGGAGCTGTTTTTT. Translated: CASSRRANSTGELFF.

CDR3 nucleotides: TGTGCCAGCAGTTTTGGTCACCCGAACACTGAAGCTTTCTTT. This translates into CASSFGHPNTEAFF. V gene TRBV28 combines with J gene TRBJ1-1; D uncertain. The CDR3 sequence is 14 residues long. Deletions cut 3 bases from V and 1 base from J, with 9 bases between. CDR1 MDHEN and CDR2 SYDVKM come from the germline V gene.

CDR3 in amino acids: CASSIGLAGHRTTEAFF. The DNA for the CDR3 is TGTGCCAGTAGTATAGGGCTGGCTGGGCATAGAACTACTGAAGCTTTCTTT. The rearrangement uses TRBV19 and TRBJ1-1, with D unresolved. With 1 base removed from V and 5 bases from J, the gap between germline ends came to 20 bases. Germline-derived CDR1 and CDR2 are LNHDA and SQIVND (reference sequence). This CDR3 region has 17 residues.

The genes are TRBV3-1 (or the pseudogene TRBV3-2) and TRBJ2-2; no definite D call. The length of the CDR3 is 15 residues. V lost 1 base and J 1 base, leaving 7 bases between the germline ends. In germline, CDR1 is LGHDT, CDR2 YNNKEL (reference sequence). CDR3 in amino acids: CASSQGNLNTGELFF. The CDR3 region has the DNA TGTGCCAGCAGCCAAGGGAACTTGAACACCGGGGAGCTGTTTTTT.

V and J are TRBV27 and TRBJ1-6; maybe TRBD1 (5 bases). CDR3 size: 16 residues. Trimming shortened V by 6 bases and J by 4 bases, and 16 bases separated the two germline ends. Germline-derived CDR1 and CDR2 are MNHEY and SMNVEV (reference sequence). The chain's CDR3 is CASRIVHDSYNSPLHF. DNA of the CDR3: TGTGCCAGCAGGATAGTCCACGACAGTTATAATTCACCCCTCCACTTT.

The chain recombines TRBV18 with TRBJ1-1, with TRBD1 matching 7 bases. CDR1 is KGHSH, CDR2 LQKENI, per germline. With 1 base clipped from V and 4 bases from J, the junction kept 3 bases outside the gene matches. CDR3 length equals 14 residues. Here the CDR3 reads CASSPLTGSTEAFF. As DNA, the CDR3 is TGTGCCAGCTCACCACTGACAGGGAGCACTGAAGCTTTCTTT.

About this clone: The junction shows a germline mismatch at one end, possibly a read error. The chain couples TRBV27 to TRBJ1-5; D possibly corresponds to TRBD1 (6 bases). Germline-derived CDR1 and CDR2 are MNHEY and SMNVEV (reference sequence). The CDR3 sequence is 14 residues long. The CDR3, as DNA: TGTGCCGGCAGGGGCTTGCGGGGCAATCAGCCCCAGCATTTT. It encodes CAGRGLRGNQPQHF.

The V and J genes are TRBV3-1 (or the pseudogene TRBV3-2) and TRBJ1-2; possible D gene TRBD1, 6 bases. Per the germline V gene, CDR1 is LGHDT and CDR2 is YNNKEL (reference sequence). Trimming stripped 1 base from V and 4 bases from J, with 13 bases between. The CDR3 loop spans 15 amino acids. Written as DNA, the CDR3 is TGTGCCAGCAGCCAAGCGGCAGGGGAACTCTATGGCTACACCTTC. Its protein product is CASSQAAGELYGYTF.

V usage is TRBV6-2 or TRBV6-3 and J usage is TRBJ1-5; D not resolved. Trimming took 6 bases from V and 7 from J, leaving 10 bases between them. The CDR3 runs to 12 residues. Germline CDR1 is MNHEY and CDR2 is SVGEGT. The CDR3 DNA is TGTGCCAGCAGCCTCTTGTGGCAGCCCCAGCATTTT. Translated: CASSLLWQPQHF.

The chain joins TRBV6-2 or TRBV6-3 to TRBJ2-1; D is perhaps TRBD2 (7 bases). Trimming shortened V by 5 bases and J by 6 bases, and 17 bases separated the two germline ends. Germline lookup yields CDR1 MNHEY and CDR2 SVGEGT. The CDR3 length is 15 residues. In nucleotides, the CDR3 is TGTGCCAGCAGTGATGGGAGGGGGGGCATCAATGAGCAGTTCTTC. The encoded protein is CASSDGRGGINEQFF.

This chain connects TRBV6-5 to TRBJ2-4; D gene unclear. Germline V lookup: CDR1 MNHEY, CDR2 SVGAGI. V lost 4 bases and J 2 bases, leaving 15 bases between the germline ends. This CDR3 has 16 residues. The CDR3 DNA is TGTGCCAGCAGTTCCAACCCCCCGACCTCCAAAAACATTCAGTACTTC. This gives the protein CASSSNPPTSKNIQYF.

This sequence joins TRBV3-1 (or the pseudogene TRBV3-2) and TRBJ2-1, with TRBD2 as a possible D gene (5 bases). This CDR3 spans 13 amino acids. Germline V gives CDR1 LGHDT, CDR2 YNNKEL (reference sequence). The V end lost 3 bases, the J end lost 8 bases, and 11 bases lay between the germline ends. The CDR3 nucleotides read TGTGCCAGCAGCCATGGTACTAGAGATGAGCAGTTCTTC. This sequence encodes CASSHGTRDEQFF.

The V and J genes are TRBV9 and TRBJ2-3, with 7 bases identical to TRBD2. V lost 2 bases and J lost 1; bases outside the gene matches: 10. This CDR3 has 17 residues. CDR1 is SGDLS, CDR2 YYNGEE, per germline. CDR3 residues: CASSVRGRGPRTDTQYF. Written as DNA, the CDR3 is TGTGCCAGCAGCGTGAGAGGGAGGGGTCCCCGCACAGATACGCAGTATTTT.

The chain recombines TRBV3-1 (or the pseudogene TRBV3-2) with TRBJ2-7; D remains ambiguous. Germline lookup yields CDR1 LGHDT and CDR2 YNNKEL (reference sequence). The CDR3 has 13 residues. V lost 0 bases and J 3 bases, leaving 6 bases between the germline ends. CDR3 region: CASSQDRFYEQYF. CDR3 DNA: TGTGCCAGCAGCCAAGACCGATTCTACGAGCAGTACTTC.

This clone was detected only a few times. V is TRBV6-2 or TRBV6-3 and J is TRBJ2-2; D uncertain. Germline V lookup: CDR1 MNHEY, CDR2 SVGEGT. There are 13 residues in the CDR3. V lost 2 bases and J lost 5, with 6 bases in between. The CDR3 nucleotides read TGTGCCAGCAGTTACGATGCTACCGGGGAGCTGTTTTTT. This sequence encodes CASSYDATGELFF.

Only a few counts were recorded for this clone. The V and J genes are TRBV4-1 and TRBJ2-1, with 9 bases lining up with TRBD1. Losses at the gene ends were 4 bases for V and 7 bases for J; bases not matched to a gene: 20. The length of the CDR3 is 19 residues. Looked up from germline, CDR1 is MGHRA and CDR2 is YSYEKL. DNA for the CDR3: TGCGCCAGCAGCCGATATAGTACCGGGACAGGGACGGGGCCTAATGAGCAGTTCTTC. It specifies CASSRYSTGTGTGPNEQFF.